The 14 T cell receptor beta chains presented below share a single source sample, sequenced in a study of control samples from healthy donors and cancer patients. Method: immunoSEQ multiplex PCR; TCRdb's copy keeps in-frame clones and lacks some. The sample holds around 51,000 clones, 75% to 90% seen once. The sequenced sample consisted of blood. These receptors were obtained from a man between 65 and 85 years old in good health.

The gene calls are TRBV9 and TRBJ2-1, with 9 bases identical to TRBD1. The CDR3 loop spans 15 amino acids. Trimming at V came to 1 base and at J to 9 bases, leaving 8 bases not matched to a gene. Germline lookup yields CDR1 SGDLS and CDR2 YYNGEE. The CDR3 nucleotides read TGTGCCAGCAGCGTATCGGGGACAGGGAAGGTTGAGCAGTTCTTC. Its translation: CASSVSGTGKVEQFF.

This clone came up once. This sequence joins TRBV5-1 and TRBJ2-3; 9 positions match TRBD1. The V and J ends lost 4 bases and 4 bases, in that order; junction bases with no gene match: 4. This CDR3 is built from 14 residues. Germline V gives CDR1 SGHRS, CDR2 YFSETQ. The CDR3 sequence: CASSRDRVPDTQYF. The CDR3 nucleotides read TGCGCCAGCAGCCGGGACAGGGTGCCAGATACGCAGTATTTT.

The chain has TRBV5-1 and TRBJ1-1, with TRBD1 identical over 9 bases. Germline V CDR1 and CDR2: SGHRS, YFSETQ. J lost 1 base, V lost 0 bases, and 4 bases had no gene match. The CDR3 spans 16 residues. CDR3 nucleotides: TGCGCCAGCAGCTTGGAGGGGACAGGGTGGAACACTGAAGCTTTCTTT. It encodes CASSLEGTGWNTEAFF.

The CDR3 DNA reads TGTGCCACCAGTGTTGGACAGGGCACCTACAATGAGCAGTTCTTC. This translates into CATSVGQGTYNEQFF. This chain joins TRBV24-1 and TRBJ2-1; 8 bases are a match to TRBD1. This CDR3 spans 15 amino acids. With 5 bases clipped from V and 2 bases from J, the junction kept 4 bases outside the gene matches. CDR1 KGHDR and CDR2 SFDVKD come from the germline V gene.

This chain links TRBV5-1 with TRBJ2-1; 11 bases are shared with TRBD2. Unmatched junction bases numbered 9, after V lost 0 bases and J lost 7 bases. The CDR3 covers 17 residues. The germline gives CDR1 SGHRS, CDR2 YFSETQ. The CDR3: CASSLVRTSGGSNEQFF. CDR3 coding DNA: TGCGCCAGCAGCTTGGTAAGAACTAGCGGGGGATCGAATGAGCAGTTCTTC.

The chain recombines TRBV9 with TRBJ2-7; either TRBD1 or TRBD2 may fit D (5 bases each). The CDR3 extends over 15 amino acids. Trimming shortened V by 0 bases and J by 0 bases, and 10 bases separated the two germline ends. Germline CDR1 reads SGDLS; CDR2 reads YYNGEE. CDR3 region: CASSVAGTSSYEQYF. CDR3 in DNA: TGTGCCAGCAGCGTAGCGGGGACGAGCTCCTACGAGCAGTACTTC. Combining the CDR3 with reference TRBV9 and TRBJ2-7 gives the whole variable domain DSGVTQTPKHLITATGQRVTLRCSPRSGDLSVYWYQQSLDQGLQFLIQYYNGEERAKGNILERFSAQQFPDLHSELNLSSLELGDSALYFCASSVAGTSSYEQYFGPGTRLTVT.

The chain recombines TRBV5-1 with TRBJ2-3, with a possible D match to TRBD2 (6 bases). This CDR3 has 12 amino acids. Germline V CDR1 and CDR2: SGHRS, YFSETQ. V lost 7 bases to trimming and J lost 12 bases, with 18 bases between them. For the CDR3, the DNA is TGCGCCAGCCGTGATCGGGACTCCAACCAGTATTTT. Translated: CASRDRDSNQYF.

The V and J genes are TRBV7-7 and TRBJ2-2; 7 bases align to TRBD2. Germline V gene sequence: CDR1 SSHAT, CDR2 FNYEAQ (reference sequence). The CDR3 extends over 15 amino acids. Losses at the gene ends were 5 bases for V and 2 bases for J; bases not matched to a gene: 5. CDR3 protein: CASSRGGANTGELFF. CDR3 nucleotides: TGTGCCAGCAGCCGGGGAGGGGCAAACACCGGGGAGCTGTTTTTT.

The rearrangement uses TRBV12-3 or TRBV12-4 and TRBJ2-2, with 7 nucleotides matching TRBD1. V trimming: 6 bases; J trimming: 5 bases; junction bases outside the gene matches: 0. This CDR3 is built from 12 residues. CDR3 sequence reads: CASRTGTGELFF. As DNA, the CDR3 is TGTGCCAGCAGGACAGGGACCGGGGAGCTGTTTTTT.

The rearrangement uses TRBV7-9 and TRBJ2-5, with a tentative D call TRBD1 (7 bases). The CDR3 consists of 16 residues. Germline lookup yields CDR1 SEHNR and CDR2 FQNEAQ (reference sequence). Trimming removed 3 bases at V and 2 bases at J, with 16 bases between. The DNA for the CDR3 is TGTGCCAGCAGCTTGGGAGCAGGGGGGTCTCAAGAGACCCAGTACTTC. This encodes CASSLGAGGSQETQYF. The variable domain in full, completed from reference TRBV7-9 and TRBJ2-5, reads DTGVSQNPRHKITKRGQNVTFRCDPISEHNRLYWYRQTLGQGPEFLTYFQNEAQLEKSRLLSDRFSAERPKGSFSTLEIQRTEQGDSAMYLCASSLGAGGSQETQYFGPGTRLLVL.

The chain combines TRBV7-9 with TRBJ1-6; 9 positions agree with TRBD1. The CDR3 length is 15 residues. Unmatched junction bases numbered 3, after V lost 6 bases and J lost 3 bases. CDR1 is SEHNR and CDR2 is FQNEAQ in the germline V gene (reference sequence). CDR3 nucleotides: TGTGCCAGCAGGACGGACAGGGGCTATAATTCACCCCTCCACTTT. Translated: CASRTDRGYNSPLHF.

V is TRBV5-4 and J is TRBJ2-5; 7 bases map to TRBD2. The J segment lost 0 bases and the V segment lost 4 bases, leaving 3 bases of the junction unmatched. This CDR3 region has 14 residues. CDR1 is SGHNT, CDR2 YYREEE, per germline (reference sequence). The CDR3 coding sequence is TGTGCCAGCAGCGAGGGGACTAACCAAGAGACCCAGTACTTC. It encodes CASSEGTNQETQYF.

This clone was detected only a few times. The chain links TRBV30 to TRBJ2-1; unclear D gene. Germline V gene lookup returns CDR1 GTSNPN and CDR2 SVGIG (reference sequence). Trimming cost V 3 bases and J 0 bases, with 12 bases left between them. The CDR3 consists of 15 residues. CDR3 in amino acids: CAWSPGSPSYNEQFF. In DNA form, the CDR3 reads TGTGCCTGGAGCCCGGGTTCGCCCTCCTACAATGAGCAGTTCTTC.

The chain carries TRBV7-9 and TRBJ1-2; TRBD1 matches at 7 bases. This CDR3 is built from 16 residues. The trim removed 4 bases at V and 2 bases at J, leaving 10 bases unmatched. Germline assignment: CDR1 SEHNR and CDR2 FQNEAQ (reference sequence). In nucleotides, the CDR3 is TGTGCCAGCAGCTACAGGACAGGTGCCGGGAACTATGGCTACACCTTC. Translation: CASSYRTGAGNYGYTF.